A selection of T cell receptor beta chains follows, all from one sample in a study of blood T cell repertoires in COVID-19. TCRdb's copy holds only in-frame clones and misses some; the assay was immunoSEQ multiplex PCR. In the table there are around 40,000 clones, about 94% of which are singletons. Sequences were obtained from peripheral blood. The receptor source for this set is a human donor with active COVID-19. The donor label of this sample is uncertain. Each CDR3 is given with its conserved first and last residue. A D gene is named only where the DNA matches it firmly. Rows give clone size only sometimes, using once, few, many, or a class for an expanded clone.

>TRBJ2-7|TRBD2|TRBV27|NA
TGTGCCAGCAGTGGGGAGGGCTCCTACGAGCAGTACTTC
CASSGEGSYEQYF
>TRBJ2-5|TRBD1|TRBV19|NA
TGTGCCAGTAGTTCGGGACAGACGATCCAAGAGACCCAGTACTTC
CASSSGQTIQETQYF
>TRBJ2-5|TRBD1|TRBV5-1|NA
TGCGCCAGCAGCTTGAGTCAGGGGGCGCGGGAGACCCAGTACTTC
CASSLSQGARETQYF
>TRBJ2-1|TRBD1|TRBV29-1|NA
TGCAGCGCCGACCCCCAGGGGGCGAGTGCCTACAATGAGCAGTTCTTC
CSADPQGASAYNEQFF
>TRBJ2-3|NA|TRBV6-5|NA
TGTGCCAGCAGTACAGACGGAAGAGATACGCAGTATTTT
CASSTDGRDTQYF
>TRBJ2-5|TRBD2|TRBV15|NA
TGTGCCACCAGCAGAGGGGGACTAGCGGGAGTAGAGACCCAGTACTTC
CATSRGGLAGVETQYF
>TRBJ1-1|NA|TRBV5-4|NA
TGTGCCAGCAGCTTAGGGGGAACATATCCCACTGGTGAAGCTTTCTTT
CASSLGGTYPTGEAFF
>TRBJ1-4|TRBD1|TRBV3-1/TRBV3-2|NA
TGTGCCAGCAGCCAAGACGACAGGGGGAAACTGTTTTTT
CASSQDDRGKLFF
>TRBJ2-7|NA|TRBV6-5|NA
TGTGCCAGCAGTTATTGGAGCGGCTTCTCCTACGAGCAGTACTTC
CASSYWSGFSYEQYF
>TRBJ2-1|TRBD2|TRBV28|NA
TGTGCCAGCAGTTCCCTGGGGGGGGTTAACAATGAGCAGTTCTTC
CASSSLGGVNNEQFF
>TRBJ2-7|TRBD1|TRBV5-1|NA
TGCGCCAGCAGCGGACCGGGACAGGCCTTGGACGAGCAGTACTTC
CASSGPGQALDEQYF
>TRBJ1-2|NA|TRBV5-1|NA
TGCGCCAGCAGCGTGCCAGGGGCCGGGGGCTACACCTTC
CASSVPGAGGYTF
>TRBJ2-7|TRBD2|TRBV6-6|NA
TGTGCCAGCAAAGGGCCCCTAGCTCGACTAGCGGGGGATGAGTACTTC
CASKGPLARLAGDEYF
>TRBJ2-7|NA|TRBV9|once
TGTGCCAGCAGCGTTCGGGGCGGGGAGGTCTACGAGCAGTACTTC
CASSVRGGEVYEQYF
>TRBJ2-2|TRBD1|TRBV9|NA
TGTGCCAGCAGCCTTCGGGACAGGGGTTTTGGTGGCGGGGAGCTGTTTTTT
CASSLRDRGFGGGELFF
>TRBJ2-3|TRBD2|TRBV19|NA
TGTGCCAGTAACAGCGGGATGGCAGATACGCAGTATTTT
CASNSGMADTQYF
>TRBJ1-3|TRBD1|TRBV27|once
TGTGCCAGCAGTCCCGGGACAGAGACCTACTCTGGAAACACCATATATTTT
CASSPGTETYSGNTIYF
>TRBJ2-5|NA|TRBV6-5|NA
TGTGCCAGCAGTTTAGGCAGGGGCCAAGAGACCCAGTACTTC
CASSLGRGQETQYF
>TRBJ2-1|TRBD2|TRBV3-1/TRBV3-2|NA
TGTGCCAGCAGCCAGGGTGGCGGGAGACACAATGAGCAGTTCTTC
CASSQGGGRHNEQFF
>TRBJ2-2|TRBD2|TRBV7-9|NA
TGTGCCAGCAGCTTACTAGCGGGATCGAACACCGGGGAGCTGTTTTTT
CASSLLAGSNTGELFF
>TRBJ2-1|TRBD2|TRBV3-1/TRBV3-2|NA
TGTGCCAGCAGCTCCCGACTCCTAGCGGACAATGAGCAGTTCTTC
CASSSRLLADNEQFF
>TRBJ1-4|NA|TRBV7-8|once
TGTGCCAGCAGCTTAGGGGGAGGGGGGTTCTTCAATGAAAAACTGTTTTTT
CASSLGGGGFFNEKLFF
>TRBJ2-1|NA|TRBV19|NA
TGTGCCAGTAGTGGACCGGGACGGAGGGGCAATGAGCAGTTCTTC
CASSGPGRRGNEQFF
>TRBJ1-6|TRBD1|TRBV5-1|NA
TGCGCCAGCAGCCAACGTCCGACAGGGAATTCACCCCTCCACTTT
CASSQRPTGNSPLHF
>TRBJ1-2|TRBD1|TRBV6-1|NA
TGTGCCAGCAGTGAAGCTTCGGACAGGGGAGGTGGCTACACCTTC
CASSEASDRGGGYTF
>TRBJ2-7|NA|TRBV12-3/TRBV12-4|NA
TGTGCCAGCAGTTTGTCGGGACTCGAGCAGTACTTC
CASSLSGLEQYF
>TRBJ1-1|NA|TRBV5-4|once
TGTGCCAGCAGCGCCGCGAGGGGAGGTACTGAAGCTTTCTTT
CASSAARGGTEAFF
>TRBJ2-7|TRBD2|TRBV13|NA
TGTGCCAGCAGCTTATATTCGCTAGCGGGGACCGAGCAGTACTTC
CASSLYSLAGTEQYF
>TRBJ2-3|NA|TRBV7-6|NA
TGTGCCAGCAGCCAATCGGCGGGAACGCAGTATTTT
CASSQSAGTQYF
>TRBJ2-6|TRBD1|TRBV5-1|NA
TGCGCCAGCAGCGCGGACAGGCCAACCTCTGGGGCCAACGTCCTGACTTTC
CASSADRPTSGANVLTF
>TRBJ1-1|NA|TRBV7-9|NA
TGTGCCAGCAGCGGCGGGACGACGAACACTGAAGCTTTCTTT
CASSGGTTNTEAFF
>TRBJ2-5|TRBD2|TRBV6-5|once
TGTGCCAGCAGTTCCAAGGGAGGGCTCCAAGAGACCCAGTACTTC
CASSSKGGLQETQYF
>TRBJ2-3|NA|TRBV12-3/TRBV12-4|NA
TGTGCCAGCAGTCGACAGGCAGATACGCAGTATTTT
CASSRQADTQYF
>TRBJ1-5|NA|TRBV5-6|NA
TGTGCCAGCAGCTTGGCCAAAGAGGCCAGTAATCAGCCCCAGCATTTT
CASSLAKEASNQPQHF
>TRBJ1-1|NA|TRBV27|NA
TGTGCCAGCCATCCCCTCAGGGAAATGAACACTGAAGCTTTCTTT
CASHPLREMNTEAFF
>TRBJ2-7|NA|TRBV7-9|NA
TGTGCCAGCAGCTCGAGGATTTCCTACGAGCAGTACTTC
CASSSRISYEQYF
>TRBJ1-3|NA|TRBV7-2|NA
TGTGCCAGCAGCTTAGCTGGGGCTGGTGGAAACACCATATATTTT
CASSLAGAGGNTIYF
>TRBJ2-2|NA|TRBV7-9|NA
TGTGCCAGCAGGGAGTACGGGACCGGGGAGCTGTTTTTT
CASREYGTGELFF
>TRBJ1-5|NA|TRBV7-2|NA
TGTGCCAGCAGCCCTCAGGTTAGCAATCAGCCCCAGCATTTT
CASSPQVSNQPQHF
>TRBJ2-2|NA|TRBV5-4|NA
TGTGCCAGCAGCTTGGGACTAGACAACACCGGGGAGCTGTTTTTT
CASSLGLDNTGELFF
>TRBJ2-1|NA|TRBV27|once
TGTGCCAGCAGTGTCAGACTAGTTGGCCGCCCCACCCCTTACACGGGTGAGCAGTTCTTC
CASSVRLVGRPTPYTGEQFF
>TRBJ2-4|NA|TRBV4-3|NA
TGCGCCAGCAGCCCCACCCCGCGGGCCAAAAACATTCAGTACTTC
CASSPTPRAKNIQYF
>TRBJ2-5|TRBD2|TRBV7-8|NA
TGTGCCAGCAGCCCCGAGCGGGGGAGGAGGGGGGAGACCCAGTACTTC
CASSPERGRRGETQYF
>TRBJ2-7|NA|TRBV4-2|NA
TGTGCCAGCAGCCACGGACAGGGAGGGACCTACGAGCAGTACTTC
CASSHGQGGTYEQYF
>TRBJ2-1|TRBD2|TRBV5-1|NA
TGCGCCAGCAGCTTGAGCGGGACTAGCTCCAATGAGCAGTTCTTC
CASSLSGTSSNEQFF
>TRBJ1-2|NA|TRBV5-1|NA
TGCGCCAGCAGCTCAACTGGACAGCTGGACGGTTATGGCTACACCTTC
CASSSTGQLDGYGYTF
>TRBJ2-5|NA|TRBV27|NA
TGTGCCAGCAGTGCCTCGGGGGGCTGGGAGACCCAGTACTTC
CASSASGGWETQYF
>TRBJ1-1|TRBD1|TRBV4-1|NA
TGCGCCAGCGGATCGAGGCCCGACAGGGTCACTGAAGCTTTCTTT
CASGSRPDRVTEAFF
>TRBJ2-5|TRBD2|TRBV19|NA
TGTGCCAGTAAACTTAGCGGGAGTGGAGGCGAGACCCAGTACTTC
CASKLSGSGGETQYF
>TRBJ2-7|NA|TRBV18|NA
TGTGCCAGCTCACCGCCCCCCGGACAGAAGAATAGCTACGAGCAGTACTTC
CASSPPPGQKNSYEQYF
>TRBJ2-7|NA|TRBV7-6|NA
TGTGCCAGCAGCTTAGAGGCTAGCTCCTACGAGCAGTACTTC
CASSLEASSYEQYF
>TRBJ1-5|NA|TRBV27|NA
TGTGCCAGCAGTCCTCACAAGAGCAATCAGCCCCAGCATTTT
CASSPHKSNQPQHF
>TRBJ2-1|NA|TRBV10-3|NA
TGTGCCATCAAGTGGGAGAGCTTGACCTACAATGAGCAGTTCTTC
CAIKWESLTYNEQFF
>TRBJ2-3|NA|TRBV5-1|NA
TGCGCCAGCAGGCCGAGCGGACTCAACACAGATACGCAGTATTTT
CASRPSGLNTDTQYF